This TCR beta chain is from a study of blood T cell repertoires in COVID-19. Study-level background: Material from acute and convalescent COVID-19 was sourced from the United States, Italy and Spain. The analysed material was cDNA or gDNA that came from T cells, B-cell-depleted T cells, or PBMCs.

In the source study's methods: Using reference gene primer amplification, nucleated cell counts were estimated. Sequenced by immunoSEQ multiplex PCR; TCRdb stores in-frame clones only, minus some. D and trimming come from the DNA, and the V and J calls and clone size come from that table. There are a few hundred thousand clones in the sample; 86% occur only once, and 1.5% to 2% lies in the top ten. This CDR3 has 14 amino acids. The germline V gene has CDR1 MRHNA and CDR2 SNTAGT. The V end was cut by 6 bases, the J end by 1 base, with 12 bases between. This chain links TRBV6-4 with TRBJ1-1; the D gene is possibly TRBD1 (6 bases). This clonotype was obtained from a woman aged 50 to 60 with acute or convalescent COVID-19. What was sequenced was peripheral blood. Here the CDR3 DNA reads TGTGCCAGCAGCGTTACAGGGCAGAACACTGAAGCTTTCTTT. Residues: CASSVTGQNTEAFF.